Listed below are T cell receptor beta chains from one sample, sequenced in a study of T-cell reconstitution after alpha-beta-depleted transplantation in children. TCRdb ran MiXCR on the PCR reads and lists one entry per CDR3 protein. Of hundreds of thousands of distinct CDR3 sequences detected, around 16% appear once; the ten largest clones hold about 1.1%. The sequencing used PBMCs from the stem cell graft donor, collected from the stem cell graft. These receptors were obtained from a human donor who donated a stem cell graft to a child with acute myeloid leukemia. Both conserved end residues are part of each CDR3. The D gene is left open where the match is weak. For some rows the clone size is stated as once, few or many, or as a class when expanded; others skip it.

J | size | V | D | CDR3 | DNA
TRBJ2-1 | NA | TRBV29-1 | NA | CSVEGGVRASNEQFF | TGCAGCGTTGAAGGGGGGGTCAGGGCATCGAATGAGCAGTTCTTC
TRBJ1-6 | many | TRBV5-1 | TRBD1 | CASSLTRGQGNSPLHF | TGCGCCAGCAGCTTGACGCGAGGACAGGGTAATTCACCCCTCCACTTT
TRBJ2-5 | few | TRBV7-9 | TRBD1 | CASSSLGAGGQETQYF | TGTGCCAGCAGCTCACTCGGGGCAGGGGGCCAAGAGACCCAGTACTTC
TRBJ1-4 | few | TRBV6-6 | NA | CASSYREDEKLFF | TGTGCCAGCAGTTATAGGGAGGATGAAAAACTGTTTTTT
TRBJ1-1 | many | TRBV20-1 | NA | CSARPSRGAMAFF | TGCAGTGCTAGACCCTCTAGGGGGGCGATGGCTTTCTTT
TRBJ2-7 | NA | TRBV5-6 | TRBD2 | CASSLVKRGPSTYEQYF | TGTGCCAGCAGCTTGGTCAAGCGGGGGCCTTCAACCTACGAGCAGTACTTC
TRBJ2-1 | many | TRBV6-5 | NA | CASSYSGKVEQFF | TGTGCCAGCAGTTACTCGGGGAAGGTTGAGCAGTTCTTC
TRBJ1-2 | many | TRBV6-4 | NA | CASSRETGNYGYTF | TGTGCCAGCAGCAGGGAGACAGGCAACTATGGCTACACCTTC
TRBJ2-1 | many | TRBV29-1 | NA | CSVGQVSRNEQFF | TGCAGCGTTGGACAGGTCTCTAGGAATGAGCAGTTCTTC
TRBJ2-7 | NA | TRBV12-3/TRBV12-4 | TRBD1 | CASSPSRGQVYEQYF | TGTGCCAGCAGCCCTAGCAGGGGGCAGGTGTACGAGCAGTACTTC
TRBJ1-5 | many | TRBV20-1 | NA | CSARDWRGNQPQHF | TGCAGTGCTAGAGATTGGAGAGGCAATCAGCCCCAGCATTTT
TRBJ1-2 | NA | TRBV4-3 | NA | CASSQEWGAGLSGYTF | TGCGCCAGCAGCCAAGAGTGGGGAGCCGGCCTAAGTGGGTACACCTTC
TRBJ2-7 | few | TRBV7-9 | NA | CASSPRTEARTF | TGTGCCAGCAGCCCGAGGACAGAGGCCCGGACTTTC
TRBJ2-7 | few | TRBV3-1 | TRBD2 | CASSQDSGAVEQYF | TGTGCCAGCAGCCAAGACAGCGGGGCGGTCGAGCAGTACTTC
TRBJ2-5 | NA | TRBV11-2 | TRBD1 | CASSFGDRQETQYF | TGTGCCAGCAGCTTCGGGGACAGACAAGAGACCCAGTACTTC
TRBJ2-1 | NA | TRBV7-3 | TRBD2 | CASSSQALPAGGEQFF | TGTGCCAGCAGCTCCCAGGCCCTCCCAGCGGGGGGTGAGCAGTTCTTC
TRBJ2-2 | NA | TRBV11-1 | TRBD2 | CASVLSRMGLAGRGNTGELFF | TGTGCCAGCGTACTATCCAGAATGGGACTAGCGGGGAGAGGAAACACCGGGGAGCTGTTTTTT
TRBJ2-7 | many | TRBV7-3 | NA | CASSSGSGYEQYF | TGTGCCAGCAGCTCGGGGAGTGGGTACGAGCAGTACTTC
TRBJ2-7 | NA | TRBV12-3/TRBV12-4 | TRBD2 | CASSPPLAGGTYEQYF | TGTGCCAGCAGCCCGCCCTTAGCGGGGGGAACCTACGAGCAGTACTTC
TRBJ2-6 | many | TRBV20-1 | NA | CSAREFGWSGANVLTF | TGCAGTGCTAGAGAGTTCGGTTGGTCTGGGGCCAACGTCCTGACTTTC
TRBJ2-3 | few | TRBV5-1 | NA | CASSPGRDSPASTDTQYF | TGCGCCAGCAGCCCCGGGAGAGACAGCCCAGCTAGCACAGATACGCAGTATTTT
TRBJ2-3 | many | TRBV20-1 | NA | CSARDGAGATTDTQYF | TGCAGTGCTAGAGATGGGGCGGGGGCGACCACAGATACGCAGTATTTT
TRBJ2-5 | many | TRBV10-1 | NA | CASSKQAQETQYF | TGCGCCAGCAGTAAGCAGGCTCAAGAGACCCAGTACTTC
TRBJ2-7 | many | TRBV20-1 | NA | CSAKGPASSYEQYF | TGCAGTGCTAAAGGACCGGCGAGCTCCTACGAGCAGTACTTC
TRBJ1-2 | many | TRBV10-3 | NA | CAISDGQVDGYTF | TGTGCCATCAGTGATGGGCAGGTGGATGGCTACACCTTC
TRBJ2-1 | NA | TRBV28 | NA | CASSLSSSRGHEQFF | TGTGCCAGCAGTTTATCGAGCTCCAGGGGCCATGAGCAGTTCTTC
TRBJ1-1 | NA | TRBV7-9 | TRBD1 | CASRIQGANTEAFF | TGTGCCAGCAGAATACAGGGGGCGAACACTGAAGCTTTCTTT
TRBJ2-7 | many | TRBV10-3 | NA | CAIKRADSYEQYF | TGTGCCATCAAAAGAGCGGACTCCTACGAGCAGTACTTC
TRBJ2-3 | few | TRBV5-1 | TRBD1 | CASTRDRVNTQYF | TGCGCCAGCACCCGGGACAGGGTAAATACGCAGTATTTT
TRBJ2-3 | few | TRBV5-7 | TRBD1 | CASSLWPSALPGQGGGTDTQYF | TGTGCCAGCAGCTTGTGGCCCAGTGCTCTACCGGGACAGGGAGGAGGCACAGATACGCAGTATTTT
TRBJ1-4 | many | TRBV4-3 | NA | CASSLNGGGEKLFF | TGCGCCAGCAGCCTTAATGGGGGCGGTGAAAAACTGTTTTTT
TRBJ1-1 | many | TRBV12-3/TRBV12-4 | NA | CASSLVRGVKGTEAFF | TGTGCCAGCAGTCTCGTTCGGGGGGTTAAAGGGACTGAAGCTTTCTTT
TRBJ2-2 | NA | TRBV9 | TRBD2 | CASSVSVASGGTPNTGELFF | TGTGCCAGCAGCGTATCTGTGGCCAGCGGGGGGACCCCGAACACCGGGGAGCTGTTTTTT
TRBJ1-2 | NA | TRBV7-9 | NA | CASSLPVSPRDNGYTF | TGTGCCAGCAGCTTGCCTGTATCCCCTCGGGACAACGGCTACACCTTC
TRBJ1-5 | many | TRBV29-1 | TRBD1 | CSARGTEGNQPQHF | TGCAGCGCTCGGGGGACAGAGGGAAATCAGCCCCAGCATTTT
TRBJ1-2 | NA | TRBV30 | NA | CAWSVAQTGYTF | TGTGCCTGGAGTGTAGCGCAGACCGGCTACACCTTC